This T cell receptor (beta chain) was sequenced for a study of T cells in Graves' hyperthyroidism and ophthalmopathy. This CDR3 is built from 15 residues. CDR1 is KGHDR and CDR2 is SFDVKD in the germline V gene. V lost 4 bases, J lost 10 bases, and 7 bases stayed unmatched. Patients aged 18 to 65 had newly diagnosed hyperthyroidism of under 2 months' duration. Not enrolled were patients with uncontrolled infection, other autoimmune disease, pregnancy or lactation. Cells are PBMCs isolated from about 10 ml of fresh blood. This clonotype was detected many times. Template material for amplifying TCR beta CDR3 regions consisted of RNA transcripts. HTBI primers were employed in a first-round RT-PCR of the TCR CDR3. MiXCR, run by TCRdb on the multiplex PCR reads, gives a single entry per CDR3 protein. This sample yields about 300,000 distinct CDR3 sequences, of which about 14% are seen a single time; approximately 7.8% belongs to the top ten.

V is TRBV24-1 and J is TRBJ2-1; TRBD2 aligns across 12 bases. The source material was blood. The clonotype originates from a woman between 25 and 40 years old with Graves' hyperthyroidism that later progressed to Graves' ophthalmopathy. CDR3 region: CATSDETSGRQEQFF. CDR3 nucleotide sequence: TGTGCCACCAGTGACGAGACTAGCGGGAGACAAGAGCAGTTCTTC.